The 20 T cell receptor beta chains below come from one sample, sequenced in a study of cytomegalovirus exposure and HLA in healthy donors. PCR used 60 Vbeta primers and 13 Jbeta primers. Clones were read by immunoSEQ multiplex PCR, and TCRdb kept only the in-frame ones, dropping some. The table includes 100,000 to 120,000 clones, approximately 82% detected once. Sample: PBMCs. The source of these receptors is a young man in good health and CMV-seropositive.

V is TRBV5-8 and J is TRBJ1-5, with TRBD1 as a possible D gene (6 bases). V was shortened by 4 bases and J by 6 bases, with 11 bases between the two germline ends. This CDR3 contains 13 residues. The germline V gene has CDR1 SGHTS and CDR2 YDEGEE. The CDR3 loop is CASSLRGSQPQHF. CDR3 sequence (DNA): TGTGCCAGCAGCCTCAGGGGCAGTCAGCCCCAGCATTTT. The full variable domain, completed using reference TRBV5-8 and TRBJ1-5, is EAGVTQSPTHLIKTRGQQATLRCSPISGHTSVYWYQQALGLGLQFLLWYDEGEERNRGNFPPRFSGRQFPNYSSELNVNALELEDSALYLCASSLRGSQPQHFGDGTRLSIL.

The genes are TRBV9 and TRBJ2-1; TRBD2 matches at 8 bases. Germline values: CDR1 SGDLS, CDR2 YYNGEE. The V segment lost 0 bases and the J segment 7 bases; nucleotides outside the gene matches: 6. The CDR3 totals 15 residues. This CDR3 is CASSVAGGPKNEQFF. CDR3 sequence (DNA): TGTGCCAGCAGCGTAGCGGGGGGGCCGAAGAATGAGCAGTTCTTC.

The chain links TRBV9 to TRBJ1-3, with TRBD1 matching over 10 bases. This CDR3 is 15 amino acids long. The ends lost 5 bases at V and 2 bases at J; junction bases unmatched: 4. CDR1 SGDLS and CDR2 YYNGEE come from the germline V gene. The CDR3 coding sequence is TGTGCCAGCAGTCGGGACAGGGGCACTGGAAACACCATATATTTT. Translation: CASSRDRGTGNTIYF.

The genes are TRBV6-5 and TRBJ2-7; TRBD2 is a possible D gene (5 bases). V gave up 5 bases and J gave up 10 bases, with 21 bases separating them. This CDR3 contains 14 residues. CDR1 and CDR2 (germline): MNHEY, SVGAGI. This chain's CDR3 is CASSPQSAGIDQYF. CDR3 DNA: TGTGCCAGCAGTCCACAATCGGCGGGTATCGACCAGTACTTC.

The rearrangement joins TRBV18 to TRBJ1-1; a possible D gene is TRBD1 (6 bases). The germline gives CDR1 KGHSH, CDR2 LQKENI. V was pared by 5 bases and J by 0 bases, with 19 bases between. The CDR3 covers 17 residues. This CDR3 is CASSSQGGALMNTEAFF. DNA for the CDR3: TGTGCCAGCTCATCACAGGGAGGGGCTTTGATGAACACTGAAGCTTTCTTT.

V and J are TRBV5-5 and TRBJ2-3; D possibly corresponds to TRBD1 (6 bases). The CDR3 extends over 15 amino acids. V was pared by 6 bases and J by 5 bases, with 19 bases between. Germline-derived CDR1 and CDR2 are SGHKS and YYEKEE (reference sequence). Here the CDR3 DNA reads TGTGCCAGCAATCCCTCCGGACAGAGAAGAGATACGCAGTATTTT. The encoded protein is CASNPSGQRRDTQYF.

The chain joins TRBV28 to TRBJ1-5; D ambiguous. Germline V gene data show CDR1 as MDHEN and CDR2 as SYDVKM. The V end lost 3 bases, the J end lost 3 bases, and 9 bases lay between the germline ends. There are 14 residues in the CDR3. The CDR3 DNA is TGTGCCAGCAGTTTCCCAGATACCAATCAGCCCCAGCATTTT. This translates into CASSFPDTNQPQHF.

The chain carries TRBV19 and TRBJ2-5; D possibly corresponds to TRBD1 (5 bases). The J call may be mistaken, given a closer DNA end match to TRBJ2-7. The germline V gene has CDR1 LNHDA and CDR2 SQIVND (reference sequence). The CDR3 runs to 14 residues. In DNA, the CDR3 is TGTGCCAGTAGTATAGGGATAGGGGACTACGAGCAGTACTTC. It yields the protein CASSIGIGDYEQYF.

V and J are TRBV28 and TRBJ1-2; D not resolved. The CDR3 contains 13 residues. CDR1 is MDHEN and CDR2 is SYDVKM in the germline V gene. Trimming pared 3 bases from V and 8 bases from J, leaving 13 bases between. The CDR3 is CASSFPAPGGYTF. DNA of the CDR3: TGTGCCAGCAGTTTTCCGGCCCCGGGGGGCTACACCTTC.

The rearrangement links TRBV30 to TRBJ1-2; a possible D gene is TRBD1 (6 bases). CDR3 length: 15 residues. CDR1 is GTSNPN and CDR2 is SVGIG in the germline V gene (reference sequence). The V and J ends lost 2 bases and 0 bases respectively, with 13 bases between them. This chain's CDR3 is CAWSRLGDTNYGYTF. The CDR3 DNA is TGTGCCTGGAGTCGTCTGGGGGACACTAACTATGGCTACACCTTC.

The rearrangement joins TRBV5-1 to TRBJ2-3; tentatively, D is TRBD2 (6 bases). This CDR3 is built from 19 residues. The germline V and J ends were trimmed by 0 bases and 4 bases, with 24 bases remaining between them. Germline V gene sequence: CDR1 SGHRS, CDR2 YFSETQ. CDR3 nucleotides: TGCGCCAGCAGCTTGGTAAACTCGGGACTCTCAATGGGGGCAGATACGCAGTATTTT. Encoded protein: CASSLVNSGLSMGADTQYF. The whole variable domain, filled in from reference TRBV5-1 and TRBJ2-3, reads KAGVTQTPRYLIKTRGQQVTLSCSPISGHRSVSWYQQTPGQGLQFLFEYFSETQRNKGNFPGRFSGRQFSNSRSEMNVSTLELGDSALYLCASSLVNSGLSMGADTQYFGPGTRLTVL.

V gene TRBV27 combines with J gene TRBJ2-5; TRBD1 matches 7 bases. CDR3 length equals 14 residues. Germline lookup yields CDR1 MNHEY and CDR2 SMNVEV (reference sequence). V was clipped by 3 bases and J by 4 bases; unmatched bases: 5. This chain's CDR3 is CASSLRDSAETQYF. CDR3 sequence (DNA): TGTGCCAGCAGTTTGAGGGACAGCGCAGAGACCCAGTACTTC.

As to this clone: The same CDR3 arises from other DNA sequences in this sample as well. The CDR3 loop is CASSQDRAGGPQETQYF. The CDR3, as DNA: TGCGCCAGCAGCCAAGATCGGGCAGGGGGACCCCAAGAGACCCAGTACTTC. The rearrangement joins TRBV4-3 to TRBJ2-5; 7 nucleotides align to TRBD1. Germline CDR1 is LGHNA and CDR2 is YSLEER. CDR3 length equals 17 residues. V trimming: 0 bases; J trimming: 1 base; junction bases outside the gene matches: 8.

This clone was found a few times. V is TRBV6-1 and J is TRBJ2-7; D perhaps matches TRBD1 (5 bases). Germline lookup yields CDR1 MNHNS and CDR2 SASEGT. The CDR3 totals 12 residues. V lost 6 bases to trimming and J lost 2 bases, with 8 bases between them. The CDR3 protein is CASRTEAYEQYF. The CDR3 nucleotides are TGTGCCAGCAGGACAGAGGCCTACGAGCAGTACTTC.

This clone was picked up a small number of times. The chain is built from TRBV4-3 and TRBJ2-2; tentatively, D is TRBD1 (6 bases). Trimming stripped 1 base from V and 3 bases from J, with 12 bases between. Per germline, CDR1 LGHNA and CDR2 YSLEER. CDR3 length: 16 residues. The CDR3 DNA reads as TGCGCCAGCAGCCAAGCCACAGGGAGATACACCGGGGAGCTGTTTTTT. Amino acids: CASSQATGRYTGELFF.

The V and J genes are TRBV29-1 and TRBJ2-1; 7 bases agree with TRBD2. This CDR3 spans 16 amino acids. From germline, CDR1 is SQVTM and CDR2 ANQGSEA. Trimming cost V 2 bases and J 6 bases; bases outside gene matches: 13. CDR3 in amino acids: CSVEPHRGVFVNEQFF. The DNA for the CDR3 is TGCAGCGTTGAACCACACCGGGGGGTCTTCGTCAATGAGCAGTTCTTC.

This chain links TRBV2 with TRBJ2-1; D remains ambiguous. The CDR3 has 11 residues. From germline, CDR1 is SNHLY and CDR2 FYNNEI. Trimming took off 5 bases at V and 9 bases at J, with 8 bases between the two ends. CDR3 sequence (DNA): TGTGCCAGCAGTAATACTCCTGAGCAGTTCTTC. Translated, it gives CASSNTPEQFF.

This clone came up a few times. The chain uses TRBV2 and TRBJ1-3, with 7 bases fitting TRBD1. CDR3 size: 14 residues. The V segment lost 7 bases and the J segment 2 bases; nucleotides outside the gene matches: 5. Germline V gene sequence: CDR1 SNHLY, CDR2 FYNNEI. CDR3 region: CASNQGEAGNTIYF. The CDR3 DNA sequence: TGTGCCAGCAACCAGGGGGAAGCTGGAAACACCATATATTTT. Full variable domain (missing parts from reference TRBV2 and TRBJ1-3): EPEVTQTPSHQVTQMGQEVILRCVPISNHLYFYWYRQILGQKVEFLVSFYNNEISEKSEIFDDQFSVERPDGSNFTLKIRSTKLEDSAMYFCASNQGEAGNTIYFGEGSWLTVV.

Of note for this clone: Other nucleotide sequences in the sample specify the same CDR3. The genes are TRBV6-5 and TRBJ2-1, with D unclear. The CDR3 length is 13 residues. The germline V and J ends were trimmed by 6 bases and 6 bases, with 12 bases remaining between them. The V gene's germline CDR1 is MNHEY and CDR2 SVGAGI. CDR3 sequence (DNA): TGTGCCAGCAGCCCCAAACAGTCCAATGAGCAGTTCTTC. This codes for CASSPKQSNEQFF.

The chain is built from TRBV4-3 and TRBJ2-1, with 7 positions matching TRBD2. The CDR3 length is 15 residues. CDR1 and CDR2 from the germline V gene are LGHNA and YSLEER. V was pared by 0 bases and J by 8 bases, with 7 bases of the junction left unmatched. The CDR3 here is CASSQDWEGADEQFF. The CDR3 nucleotides are TGCGCCAGCAGCCAAGATTGGGAGGGCGCGGATGAGCAGTTCTTC.